The 23 T cell receptor beta chains reported below all come from one sample, sequenced in a study of blood T cells in healthy people across ages. PCR was performed a second time for about 7 to 12 cycles using a sample-barcoded 5' primer and a J-beta primer mix. Via MiXCR, TCRdb re-called the 5' RACE reads, giving one row per CDR3 protein. The sample lists 550,000 to 700,000 distinct CDR3 sequences; approximately 27% were seen once. The sequencing sample was made of blood. Every receptor here comes from a woman aged 70-85 years in good health.

The chain links TRBV6-5 to TRBJ2-6; D is ambiguous. The germline CDR1 and CDR2 sequences are MNHEY and SVGAGI. The CDR3 spans 16 residues. The germline V and J ends were trimmed by 5 bases and 0 bases, with 11 bases remaining between them. In DNA form, the CDR3 reads TGTGCCAGCAGTCACGGACGGCTCTCTGGGGCCAACGTCCTGACTTTC. Translating gives CASSHGRLSGANVLTF.

This sequence joins TRBV12-3 or TRBV12-4 and TRBJ1-4, with D unresolved. The CDR3 totals 15 residues. Deletions cut 0 bases from V and 4 bases from J, with 9 bases between. CDR3 protein: CASSLAGSFNEKLFF. The CDR3 region has the DNA TGTGCCAGCAGTTTAGCCGGAAGCTTTAATGAAAAACTGTTTTTT.

This clonotype was observed a few times. This chain links TRBV14 with TRBJ2-5; D gene ambiguous. The end of the DNA aligns better with TRBJ2-7, so the J call may be wrong. Germline V gives CDR1 SGHDN, CDR2 FVKESK. CDR3 length: 16 amino acids. The CDR3 DNA is TGTGCCAGCAGCCAAGGGCACCCGATTCTCCCCTACGAGCAGTACTTC. Protein: CASSQGHPILPYEQYF.

V gene TRBV7-9 combines with J gene TRBJ1-5; D possibly corresponds to TRBD1 (5 bases). V was cut by 1 base and J by 6 bases, with 10 bases left in between. CDR1 is SEHNR and CDR2 is FQNEAQ in the germline V gene (reference sequence). The CDR3 has 14 amino acids. CDR3 protein: CASSLGGESQPQHF. Here the CDR3 DNA reads TGTGCCAGCAGCTTAGGGGGGGAAAGTCAGCCCCAGCATTTT.

This clonotype was detected only a few times. The rearrangement uses TRBV11-2 and TRBJ1-2, with unresolved D. V lost 4 bases, J lost 6 bases, and 12 bases lay in between. The CDR3 runs to 13 residues. In germline, CDR1 is SGHAT, CDR2 FQNNGV. The CDR3 nucleotides are TGTGCCAGCAGCTATGGAGGGAAAGATGGCTACACCTTC. This gives the protein CASSYGGKDGYTF.

The chain carries TRBV7-9 and TRBJ2-7; a possible D gene is TRBD2 (7 bases). The CDR3 is 15 amino acids. Germline V gene lookup returns CDR1 SEHNR and CDR2 FQNEAQ (reference sequence). V was shortened by 1 base and J by 5 bases, with 15 bases between the two germline ends. This CDR3 reads CASSLELGGVHEQYF. Here the CDR3 DNA reads TGTGCCAGCAGCTTAGAGCTAGGGGGGGTCCACGAGCAGTACTTC. The full variable domain, its missing parts supplied by reference TRBV7-9 and TRBJ2-7, is DTGVSQNPRHKITKRGQNVTFRCDPISEHNRLYWYRQTLGQGPEFLTYFQNEAQLEKSRLLSDRFSAERPKGSFSTLEIQRTEQGDSAMYLCASSLELGGVHEQYFGPGTRLTVT.

This clonotype was recorded a few times. This chain's CDR3 is CASSQVVGGSYNEQFF. CDR3 nucleotides: TGTGCCAGCAGCCAAGTAGTTGGGGGCTCCTACAATGAGCAGTTCTTC. This chain joins TRBV4-2 and TRBJ2-1; D assignment may be TRBD1 or TRBD2 (5 bases each). V lost 1 base and J lost 0, with 10 bases in between. Germline lookup yields CDR1 LGHNA and CDR2 YNFKEQ. The CDR3 is 16 amino acids.

This clonotype was seen only a few times. The CDR3 sequence: CSAKKPGTDEKGYTF. CDR3 DNA sequence: TGCAGTGCAAAAAAACCCGGGACGGACGAGAAGGGCTACACCTTC. The chain has TRBV20-1 and TRBJ1-2, with D maybe TRBD1 (5 bases). V was pared by 6 bases and J by 8 bases, with 25 bases between. This CDR3 comprises 15 residues. Germline CDR1 DFQATT, CDR2 SNEGSKA (reference sequence).

V usage is TRBV5-1 and J usage is TRBJ2-5; a weak D match, TRBD2 (6 bases). The CDR3 contains 19 residues. Germline CDR1 SGHRS, CDR2 YFSETQ. Trimming shortened V by 3 bases and J by 4 bases, and 28 bases separated the two germline ends. The CDR3 region has the DNA TGCGCCAGCAGCTGGATACCCAACCGGGGGACCGCCTTTGGAGAGACCCAGTACTTC. Protein sequence: CASSWIPNRGTAFGETQYF. The full variable domain, in which reference TRBV5-1 and TRBJ2-5 provide the parts outside the CDR3, is KAGVTQTPRYLIKTRGQQVTLSCSPISGHRSVSWYQQTPGQGLQFLFEYFSETQRNKGNFPGRFSGRQFSNSRSEMNVSTLELGDSALYLCASSWIPNRGTAFGETQYFGPGTRLLVL.

The V call is TRBV20-1, the J call TRBJ2-5, with D possibly TRBD1 on 5 matching bases. Judging by the DNA end, TRBJ2-7 fits better; the J call may be wrong. This CDR3 region has 16 residues. Looked up from germline, CDR1 is DFQATT and CDR2 is SNEGSKA (reference sequence). The CDR3 here is CSARDLYRQSSYEQYF. The CDR3 DNA reads TGCAGTGCTAGAGATCTTTACAGGCAGAGCTCCTACGAGCAGTACTTC.

Turning to this clonotype: A much larger clonotype is one base distant, so this may be a read error. This rearrangement joins TRBV10-3 to TRBJ2-7; tentative D call: TRBD2 (5 bases). This CDR3 spans 12 amino acids. Germline CDR1 reads ENHRY; CDR2 reads SYGVKD. The V and J ends lost 11 bases and 4 bases respectively, with 15 bases between them. CDR3 nucleotide sequence: TGTGCCCTTTCATCAACTAGTTACGAGCAGTACTTC. Amino acid sequence: CALSSTSYEQYF.

The V call is TRBV12-3 or TRBV12-4, the J call TRBJ1-2, with TRBD1 identical over 7 bases. This CDR3 is 16 amino acids long. J gave up 0 bases and V 6 bases, and 10 bases lay outside the gene matches. CDR3 in DNA: TGTGCCAGCAGCTACGGGACAGACCGGTCTAACTATGGCTACACCTTC. Amino acids: CASSYGTDRSNYGYTF.

The chain has TRBV12-3 or TRBV12-4 and TRBJ2-5; D is possibly TRBD1 or TRBD2 (5 bases each). V was cut by 6 bases and J by 5 bases, with 22 bases left in between. The CDR3 sequence is 16 residues long. The CDR3 loop reads CASSDPGRGAGETQYF. The CDR3 DNA reads as TGTGCCAGCAGCGATCCCGGTCGAGGGGCAGGTGAGACCCAGTACTTC.

The chain combines TRBV11-2 with TRBJ1-1; a possible D gene is TRBD1 (6 bases). Germline CDR1 reads SGHAT; CDR2 reads FQNNGV. Trimming took 1 base from V and 6 from J, leaving 24 bases between them. The CDR3 is 18 amino acids. The CDR3 nucleotides are TGTGCCAGCAGCTTAGTTTGGGGGGCGAGGAGCCAAAGGGCTGAAGCTTTCTTT. It specifies CASSLVWGARSQRAEAFF.

This CDR3 reads CSASGHLDRANEKLFF. The CDR3 DNA is TGCAGTGCTAGTGGACACCTGGATAGAGCTAATGAAAAACTGTTTTTT. The chain links TRBV20-1 to TRBJ1-4; D might be TRBD1 (5 bases). CDR3 length: 16 residues. Trimming took off 3 bases at V and 3 bases at J, with 17 bases between the two ends. Per germline, CDR1 DFQATT and CDR2 SNEGSKA (reference sequence).

V is TRBV11-1 and J is TRBJ1-4; D not certain. Trimming took 5 bases from V and 8 from J, leaving 36 bases between them. CDR3 length: 21 amino acids. CDR1 is SGHAT, CDR2 FQDESV, per germline (reference sequence). The CDR3 DNA reads as TGTGCCAGCAGCCCGAACGCTTTTCACCAACTGATCCCCCAAGGCCGGGAAAAACTGTTTTTT. Protein product: CASSPNAFHQLIPQGREKLFF.

The V and J genes are TRBV4-3 and TRBJ2-1, with D hard to call. Per germline, CDR1 LGHNA and CDR2 YSLEER. V dropped 0 bases and J dropped 9 bases, with 9 bases sitting between them. The CDR3 totals 13 residues. The chain's CDR3 is CASSQDWWSEQFF. The CDR3, as DNA: TGCGCCAGCAGCCAAGATTGGTGGAGTGAGCAGTTCTTC.

This rearrangement joins TRBV29-1 to TRBJ2-7; a possible D gene is TRBD2 (6 bases). The germline CDR1 and CDR2 sequences are SQVTM and ANQGSEA. CDR3 length: 11 amino acids. V dropped 8 bases and J dropped 6 bases, with 14 bases sitting between them. CDR3 amino acids: CSSRRGGEQYF. The CDR3 coding sequence is TGCAGCTCTCGGAGGGGCGGCGAGCAGTACTTC.

This clonotype showed up just a few times. The chain carries TRBV5-1 and TRBJ2-3; TRBD1 matches at 7 bases. V shed 4 bases and J 2 bases; nucleotides not matched to a gene: 10. Per germline, CDR1 SGHRS and CDR2 YFSETQ. This CDR3 spans 16 amino acids. In nucleotides, the CDR3 is TGCGCCAGCAGCGTCTCTGGGACAGATTACACAGATACGCAGTATTTT. Amino acids: CASSVSGTDYTDTQYF.

In its sample, this clonotype was seen a few times. The chain is built from TRBV12-3 or TRBV12-4 and TRBJ1-5, with D uncertain. V lost 7 bases and J lost 8, with 12 bases in between. The CDR3 contains 12 residues. DNA of the CDR3: TGTGCCAGCACTGTGGGTTTTGAGCCCCAGCATTTT. Translating gives CASTVGFEPQHF.

This chain connects TRBV7-9 to TRBJ1-5, with D hard to call. V was pared by 3 bases and J by 9 bases, with 12 bases between. There are 13 residues in the CDR3. Germline V gives CDR1 SEHNR, CDR2 FQNEAQ (reference sequence). This chain's CDR3 is CASSFGLPGPQHF. CDR3 coding DNA: TGTGCCAGCAGCTTTGGTCTGCCCGGGCCCCAGCATTTT.

J is TRBJ2-1 and V is TRBV6-2 or TRBV6-3; 13 bases are a match to TRBD2. The germline V gene has CDR1 MNHEY and CDR2 SVGEGT. This CDR3 has 15 residues. J was trimmed by 8 bases and V by 5 bases; bases with no gene match: 6. The CDR3 DNA follows: TGTGCCAGCAGTCGGCGGACTAGCGGGGGTCATGAGCAGTTCTTC. Protein sequence: CASSRRTSGGHEQFF.

The sample holds a few counts of this clonotype. The chain carries TRBV18 and TRBJ1-1; maybe TRBD1 (6 bases). Trimming stripped 2 bases from V and 10 bases from J, with 17 bases between. Germline CDR1 KGHSH, CDR2 LQKENI. This CDR3 is built from 14 residues. The CDR3 DNA reads as TGTGCCAGCTCACCATCGGCAGGGGTAGCAGGAGCTTTCTTT. Translation: CASSPSAGVAGAFF.